Shown below are 18 T cell receptor beta chains from a single sample sequenced in a study of cytomegalovirus exposure and HLA in healthy donors. Measured with immunoSEQ multiplex PCR; TCRdb has only the in-frame clones, and not every one. The repertoire has around 150,000 clones, about nine tenths of them found once; the top ten carry approximately 0.7%. Sequences were obtained from PBMCs. The source is a man in his late teens or twenties in good health and CMV-seronegative.

This chain links TRBV9 with TRBJ1-1; D unresolved. V was trimmed by 0 bases and J by 0 bases, leaving 9 bases between them. The germline CDR1 and CDR2 sequences are SGDLS and YYNGEE. The CDR3 extends over 15 amino acids. The CDR3 loop is CASSVEPVMNTEAFF. The CDR3 DNA sequence: TGTGCCAGCAGCGTAGAACCGGTGATGAACACTGAAGCTTTCTTT.

The chain joins TRBV27 to TRBJ1-5, with 9 bases lining up with TRBD1. In germline, CDR1 is MNHEY, CDR2 SMNVEV (reference sequence). This CDR3 has 15 residues. V trimming: 6 bases; J trimming: 2 bases; junction bases outside the gene matches: 5. The CDR3 region has the DNA TGTGCCAGCAGCCGCGGACAGGGGCGCAATCAGCCCCAGCATTTT. This translates into CASSRGQGRNQPQHF.

The count of this clone is one. The CDR3 region is CASSLSSTGNTIYF. The CDR3 nucleotides read TGTGCCAGCAGCTTGTCCAGTACTGGAAACACCATATATTTT. The chain links TRBV7-3 to TRBJ1-3; no firm D call. Germline assignment: CDR1 SGHTA and CDR2 FQGTGA. This CDR3 region has 14 residues. The V gene lost 3 bases and the J gene lost 2 bases, with 8 bases spanning the gap.

This chain joins TRBV15 and TRBJ2-7; weak D call: TRBD1 (6 bases). This CDR3 comprises 13 residues. The germline gives CDR1 LNHNV, CDR2 YYDKDF (reference sequence). V was trimmed by 4 bases and J by 6 bases, leaving 13 bases between them. CDR3 protein: CATSTAGEIEQYF. The CDR3 bases are TGTGCCACCAGCACCGCAGGGGAGATCGAGCAGTACTTC. The full variable domain, with the rest looked up from reference TRBV15 and TRBJ2-7, is DAMVIQNPRYQVTQFGKPVTLSCSQTLNHNVMYWYQQKSSQAPKLLFHYYDKDFNNEADTPDNFQSRRPNTSFCFLDIRSPGLGDTAMYLCATSTAGEIEQYFGPGTRLTVT.

The chain employs TRBV11-3 and TRBJ1-1; possibly TRBD1 for D (5 bases). This CDR3 region has 13 residues. Germline CDR1 SGHNT, CDR2 YENEEA. V shed 5 bases and J shed 0 bases, with 7 bases lying between them. CDR3 coding DNA: TGTGCCAGCAGCCGGGGGGTGAACACTGAAGCTTTCTTT. Amino acids: CASSRGVNTEAFF.

This clone was counted a single time. The chain joins TRBV5-6 to TRBJ1-4; TRBD1 is a possible D gene (6 bases). The CDR3 runs to 14 residues. Germline V CDR1 and CDR2: SGHDT, YYEEEE. Trimming pared 3 bases from V and 13 bases from J, leaving 19 bases between. The CDR3 is CASSSSQGNLVLFF. Here the CDR3 DNA reads TGTGCCAGCAGCTCATCACAGGGCAATTTGGTACTGTTTTTT. Supplemented by reference TRBV5-6 and TRBJ1-4, the full variable domain reads DAGVTQSPTHLIKTRGQQVTLRCSPKSGHDTVSWYQQALGQGPQFIFQYYEEEERQRGNFPDRFSGHQFPNYSSELNVNALLLGDSALYLCASSSSQGNLVLFFGSGTQLSVL.

The chain has TRBV19 and TRBJ1-1; 8 positions agree with TRBD1. V dropped 5 bases and J dropped 0; count of bases not matched to a gene: 11. The CDR3 spans 17 residues. Germline values: CDR1 LNHDA, CDR2 SQIVND (reference sequence). The CDR3 DNA sequence: TGTGCCAGTAGTGCCCGACAGGGGTCAAACATGAACACTGAAGCTTTCTTT. Encoded protein: CASSARQGSNMNTEAFF.

The chain combines TRBV7-7 with TRBJ2-1, with 9 bases fitting TRBD2. V lost 4 bases to trimming and J lost 3 bases; unmatched junction nucleotides: 7. From germline, CDR1 is SSHAT and CDR2 FNYEAQ (reference sequence). The CDR3 spans 16 residues. CDR3 coding DNA: TGTGCCAGCAGCTCCGAGGCTAGCGGGGTCTACAATGAGCAGTTCTTC. Amino acids: CASSSEASGVYNEQFF.

V gene TRBV6-5 combines with J gene TRBJ2-5; 9 nucleotides align to TRBD2. The CDR3 is 14 residues long. The germline V gene encodes CDR1 MNHEY and CDR2 SVGAGI. Trimming at V came to 8 bases and at J to 4 bases, leaving 8 bases not matched to a gene. The CDR3 is CASVARGGRETQYF. CDR3 nucleotides: TGTGCCAGCGTGGCGCGGGGGGGCCGAGAGACCCAGTACTTC.

The chain joins TRBV9 to TRBJ1-2, with 9 bases aligning to TRBD1. Germline CDR1 and CDR2: SGDLS and YYNGEE. This CDR3 contains 14 residues. Trimming took 0 bases from V and 5 from J; bases not matched to a gene: 2. CDR3 nucleotides: TGTGCCAGCAGCGTAGCAGGACAGGGGTATGGCTACACCTTC. This gives the protein CASSVAGQGYGYTF. Using reference TRBV9 and TRBJ1-2 for the parts outside the CDR3, the full variable domain is DSGVTQTPKHLITATGQRVTLRCSPRSGDLSVYWYQQSLDQGLQFLIQYYNGEERAKGNILERFSAQQFPDLHSELNLSSLELGDSALYFCASSVAGQGYGYTFGSGTRLTVV.

The CDR3 region is CASSETGIFYGYTF. The CDR3 nucleotides are TGTGCCAGCAGTGAGACAGGGATCTTTTATGGCTACACCTTC. The chain is built from TRBV27 and TRBJ1-2; 7 bases fit TRBD1. V was clipped by 5 bases and J by 5 bases; unmatched bases: 8. CDR3 length equals 14 residues. Germline CDR1 and CDR2: MNHEY and SMNVEV (reference sequence).

The chain is built from TRBV6-1 and TRBJ1-1, with 8 bases that match TRBD1. V was pared by 6 bases and J by 3 bases, with 3 bases of the junction left unmatched. This CDR3 comprises 13 residues. Per germline, CDR1 MNHNS and CDR2 SASEGT. CDR3 sequence: CASSAGGHTEAFF. DNA for the CDR3: TGTGCCAGCAGCGCAGGGGGCCACACTGAAGCTTTCTTT.

The chain employs TRBV6-1 and TRBJ2-1; D is possibly TRBD1 (6 bases). With 3 bases removed from V and 6 bases from J, the gap between germline ends came to 9 bases. The CDR3 runs 13 residues. Germline V lookup: CDR1 MNHNS, CDR2 SASEGT. CDR3 region: CASSDYRVNEQFF. DNA for the CDR3: TGTGCCAGCAGTGATTACAGGGTCAATGAGCAGTTCTTC.

The chain employs TRBV14 and TRBJ2-7; possibly TRBD2 for D (5 bases). Germline values: CDR1 SGHDN, CDR2 FVKESK. This CDR3 comprises 12 residues. Deletions cut 6 bases from V and 2 bases from J, with 8 bases between. CDR3 in amino acids: CASRTGAYEQYF. Written as DNA, the CDR3 is TGTGCCAGCAGAACCGGGGCCTACGAGCAGTACTTC.

The J gene is TRBJ2-1, the V gene TRBV7-9, with D perhaps matching TRBD2 (6 bases). V was clipped by 5 bases and J by 4 bases, with 12 bases between them. The CDR3 loop spans 14 amino acids. From germline, CDR1 is SEHNR and CDR2 FQNEAQ (reference sequence). CDR3 sequence: CASSPPGSYNEQFF. The CDR3 DNA is TGTGCCAGCAGCCCACCCGGGAGTTACAATGAGCAGTTCTTC.

The V gene is TRBV6-4, the J gene TRBJ1-1; D gene uncertain. Looked up from germline, CDR1 is MRHNA and CDR2 is SNTAGT. The CDR3 length is 12 residues. V lost 2 bases and J lost 6, with 7 bases in between. The CDR3 protein is CASSDEGSEAFF. Here the CDR3 DNA reads TGTGCCAGCAGTGACGAGGGATCTGAAGCTTTCTTT.

This chain uses TRBV6-5 with TRBJ2-3; perhaps TRBD2 as D (7 bases). V was cut by 2 bases and J by 1 base, with 13 bases left in between. Germline V gives CDR1 MNHEY, CDR2 SVGAGI. The CDR3 totals 16 residues. In nucleotides, the CDR3 is TGTGCCAGCAGTTACGGGGGGGCCGGGGGCACAGATACGCAGTATTTT. Translated, it gives CASSYGGAGGTDTQYF.

This chain links TRBV9 with TRBJ2-7, with 8 nucleotides matching TRBD2. The CDR3 sequence is 14 residues long. CDR1 and CDR2 (germline): SGDLS, YYNGEE. Trimming at V came to 2 bases and at J to 6 bases, leaving 7 bases not matched to a gene. CDR3 residues: CASSVQAGVGEQYF. For the CDR3, the DNA is TGTGCCAGCAGCGTTCAAGCGGGGGTGGGCGAGCAGTACTTC.